The next 32 T cell receptor beta chains were all read from a single sample in a study of technical replicates of blood from several donors (dated by TCRdb to about 2017). Library prep was done by the immunoSEQ multiplex PCR assay. Here the immuneACCESS table is served through TCRdb, limited to in-frame sequences with V and J called. Missing clones are a known gap in these copies; in checked studies unresolved V genes cover under half, and the rest lacks a known reason. The sample data list tens of thousands of clones, and around 89% of these were observed just once. Clones ranked in the top ten supply 4% to 5% of the sample. Sequencing was carried out using PBMCs. The receptor set was obtained from a human donor in good health. Some clones in this sample may be carry-over from other donors' samples.

This chain connects TRBV9 to TRBJ2-3; 10 bases match TRBD2. The V gene's germline CDR1 is SGDLS and CDR2 YYNGEE. This CDR3 comprises 16 residues. Trimming removed 3 bases from V and 6 bases from J; junction bases left unmatched: 10. In DNA form, the CDR3 reads TGTGCCAGCAGCGCCCTTACTAGCGGGGTTGAGGATACGCAGTATTTT. This gives the protein CASSALTSGVEDTQYF.

The gene calls are TRBV21-1 and TRBJ1-5. TRBV21-1 is a documented pseudogene. This CDR3 spans 16 amino acids. Here the CDR3 DNA reads TGTGCCAGCAGCAACCACCCGGGGGACGCCGTTCAGCCCCAGCATTTT. Its protein is CASSNHPGDAVQPQHF.

V gene TRBV21-1 combines with J gene TRBJ2-2; the DNA was not used to check the table's D call, TRBD2. TRBV21-1 is shown as a pseudogene. The CDR3 has 15 residues. CDR3 residues: CASSMNLGGRGELFF. CDR3 bases: TGTGCCAGCAGCATGAATCTGGGGGGGCGAGGGGAGCTGTTTTTT.

This clone was picked up one time. The chain combines TRBV4-2 with TRBJ2-7; 9 bases are a match to TRBD1. Germline V lookup: CDR1 LGHNA, CDR2 YNFKEQ. The CDR3 length is 14 residues. V was pared by 4 bases and J by 4 bases, with 5 bases of the junction left unmatched. The CDR3 DNA reads as TGTGCCAGCAGCCCGGGACAGGGCCGGTACGAGCAGTACTTC. This sequence encodes CASSPGQGRYEQYF.

The chain couples TRBV11-2 to TRBJ2-1, with D possibly TRBD2 on 7 matching bases. Germline loops: CDR1 SGHAT, CDR2 FQNNGV. The CDR3 is 15 residues long. The V gene lost 3 bases and the J gene lost 7 bases, with 16 bases spanning the gap. The CDR3: CASSLERDTRNEQFF. CDR3 DNA sequence: TGTGCCAGCAGCTTGGAGCGGGACACACGGAATGAGCAGTTCTTC.

This clone was recorded at least ten times. The chain recombines TRBV18 with TRBJ2-7; 8 nucleotides align to TRBD1. The germline V gene encodes CDR1 KGHSH and CDR2 LQKENI. The V segment lost 4 bases and the J segment 5 bases; nucleotides outside the gene matches: 7. This CDR3 region has 14 residues. The CDR3 nucleotides read TGTGCCAGCTCACACCGGACAGGGCGGGACGAGCAGTACTTC. Translation: CASSHRTGRDEQYF.

This chain uses TRBV18 with TRBJ2-5; TRBD2 matches 14 bases. From germline, CDR1 is KGHSH and CDR2 LQKENI. The CDR3 is made up of 17 amino acids. Trimming cost V 0 bases and J 2 bases; bases outside gene matches: 2. The chain's CDR3 is CASSPPGTSGGQETQYF. CDR3 bases: TGTGCCAGCTCACCACCGGGGACTAGCGGGGGACAAGAGACCCAGTACTTC.

For this clone: At one boundary the junction diverges from the germline segment, which might be a read error. The V call is TRBV13, the J call TRBJ2-1, with 11 bases that match TRBD2. The V gene's germline CDR1 is PRHDT and CDR2 FYEKMQ (reference sequence). The CDR3 contains 14 residues. The CDR3 nucleotides are TGTGCCAGCAGCCCGGGACTAGCGGCCCCAACTGCTATCTTC. Protein sequence: CASSPGLAAPTAIF.

V is TRBV13 and J is TRBJ2-7; 9 nucleotides agree with TRBD2. This CDR3 comprises 15 residues. Germline CDR1 PRHDT, CDR2 FYEKMQ (reference sequence). After removal of 5 bases from V and 5 bases from J, the junction contained 10 bases not matched to a gene. CDR3 DNA sequence: TGTGCCAGCAGCGAGACGGGACTAGCTTCCCACGAGCAGTACTTC. Translation: CASSETGLASHEQYF.

This chain connects TRBV7-2 to TRBJ1-5, with D possibly being TRBD1 (6 bases). This CDR3 has 14 residues. The germline V and J ends were trimmed by 2 bases and 5 bases, with 10 bases remaining between them. CDR1 is SGHTA and CDR2 is FQGNSA in the germline V gene. The chain's CDR3 is CASSLLSGDQPQHF. In nucleotides, the CDR3 is TGTGCCAGCAGCTTACTCTCAGGGGATCAGCCCCAGCATTTT.

The rearrangement joins TRBV7-6 to TRBJ2-1; 9 bases fit TRBD2. V trimming: 4 bases; J trimming: 0 bases; junction bases outside the gene matches: 7. This CDR3 is 17 amino acids long. The germline gives CDR1 SGHVS, CDR2 FNYEAQ. In DNA form, the CDR3 reads TGTGCCAGCAGCTCCTGGACTAGCGATAGCTCCTACAATGAGCAGTTCTTC. It codes for CASSSWTSDSSYNEQFF.

This clone appeared once. The rearrangement joins TRBV6-5 to TRBJ1-1; perhaps TRBD1 as D (6 bases). The CDR3 runs to 13 residues. The germline V gene encodes CDR1 MNHEY and CDR2 SVGAGI. Trimming left V 6 bases short and J 7 bases short, with 15 bases between. The CDR3 spells CASRSVGQFEAFF. For the CDR3, the DNA is TGTGCCAGCAGATCCGTCGGACAGTTTGAAGCTTTCTTT.

The chain recombines TRBV6-1 with TRBJ2-7; TRBD2 agrees at 8 bases. Germline V gene data show CDR1 as MNHNS and CDR2 as SASEGT. This CDR3 contains 15 residues. With 8 bases clipped from V and 1 base from J, the junction kept 10 bases outside the gene matches. CDR3 in DNA: TGTGCCAGCCGGACCCAGCGGGGGCCTTCCTACGAGCAGTACTTC. This encodes CASRTQRGPSYEQYF.

This chain joins TRBV6-1 and TRBJ2-7, with 10 nucleotides matching TRBD1. Germline CDR1 and CDR2: MNHNS and SASEGT. The CDR3 consists of 15 residues. V was clipped by 5 bases and J by 2 bases; unmatched bases: 6. The CDR3 reads CASSLRGQGPYEQYF. The CDR3 coding sequence is TGTGCCAGCAGTCTAAGGGGACAGGGGCCCTACGAGCAGTACTTC.

This sequence joins TRBV5-1 and TRBJ1-6, with 8 bases matching TRBD1. This CDR3 spans 18 amino acids. Germline V gene lookup returns CDR1 SGHRS and CDR2 YFSETQ. V lost 2 bases to trimming and J lost 1 base; unmatched junction nucleotides: 8. The CDR3 sequence: CASSFSGGFGSYNSPLHF. CDR3 DNA sequence: TGCGCCAGCAGCTTCTCAGGGGGCTTCGGTTCCTATAATTCACCCCTCCACTTT.

The V and J genes are TRBV4-3 and TRBJ1-5, with D perhaps matching TRBD1 (5 bases). CDR3 size: 16 residues. Germline-derived CDR1 and CDR2 are LGHNA and YSLEER. Trimming took off 2 bases at V and 0 bases at J, with 11 bases between the two ends. CDR3 sequence: CASSQLDTYSNQPQHF. Here the CDR3 DNA reads TGCGCCAGCAGCCAACTGGACACATATAGCAATCAGCCCCAGCATTTT.

This chain uses TRBV6-5 with TRBJ1-5, with D uncertain. The CDR3 is 13 amino acids. Germline values: CDR1 MNHEY, CDR2 SVGAGI. Trimming removed 4 bases from V and 0 bases from J, with 4 bases in between. Written as DNA, the CDR3 is TGTGCCAGCAGTTCCAATAGCAATCAGCCCCAGCATTTT. Its protein is CASSSNSNQPQHF.

The V gene is TRBV6-5, the J gene TRBJ1-4; 8 bases agree with TRBD1. This CDR3 has 13 amino acids. Germline V gene data show CDR1 as MNHEY and CDR2 as SVGAGI. With V trimmed by 7 bases and J by 5 bases, 3 bases remained unmatched. CDR3 sequence reads: CASTDRVNEKLFF. In DNA, the CDR3 is TGTGCCAGCACGGACAGGGTGAATGAAAAACTGTTTTTT.

This sequence joins TRBV10-3 and TRBJ2-5; TRBD1 matches 10 bases. Germline V gene data show CDR1 as ENHRY and CDR2 as SYGVKD. V lost 6 bases and J lost 5; bases outside the gene matches: 3. CDR3 size: 13 residues. The CDR3 reads CAISRQGAETQYF. Written as DNA, the CDR3 is TGTGCCATCAGCCGACAGGGGGCGGAGACCCAGTACTTC.

The V and J genes are TRBV7-2 and TRBJ1-5; D gene uncertain. This CDR3 region has 14 residues. Germline V lookup: CDR1 SGHTA, CDR2 FQGNSA. Trimming shortened V by 2 bases and J by 2 bases, and 7 bases separated the two germline ends. CDR3 protein: CASSLWQGNQPQHF. The CDR3 DNA is TGTGCCAGCAGCTTATGGCAGGGCAATCAGCCCCAGCATTTT.

This clone was seen once. The chain recombines TRBV18 with TRBJ1-1; D gene unclear. CDR1 and CDR2 from the germline V gene are KGHSH and LQKENI. Trimming shortened V by 0 bases and J by 1 base, and 9 bases separated the two germline ends. This CDR3 comprises 15 residues. The CDR3 here is CASSPPESRNTEAFF. CDR3 nucleotides: TGTGCCAGCTCACCACCTGAATCTAGGAACACTGAAGCTTTCTTT.

The genes are TRBV20-1 and TRBJ2-1; no definite D call. Trimming stripped 3 bases from V and 4 bases from J, with 4 bases between. Germline assignment: CDR1 DFQATT and CDR2 SNEGSKA (reference sequence). The CDR3 is 11 residues long. CDR3 protein: CSARRYNEQFF. The CDR3 bases are TGCAGTGCTAGGCGGTACAATGAGCAGTTCTTC.

The V gene is TRBV11-2, the J gene TRBJ2-7; 7 nucleotides agree with TRBD1. The length of the CDR3 is 15 residues. The junction had 9 bases not matched to a gene; V was cut back by 5 bases and J by 2 bases. Germline loops: CDR1 SGHAT, CDR2 FQNNGV. The CDR3 DNA is TGTGCCAGCAGCCTACAGGGGAAAGGCCCCTACGAGCAGTACTTC. Its translation is CASSLQGKGPYEQYF.

The J gene is TRBJ2-1, the V gene TRBV7-6, with 13 positions matching TRBD2. The CDR3 covers 18 residues. Germline V gene sequence: CDR1 SGHVS, CDR2 FNYEAQ. The V and J ends lost 5 bases and 2 bases, in that order; junction bases with no gene match: 9. CDR3 amino acids: CASSPLTSGRRPYNEQFF. The CDR3 DNA reads TGTGCCAGCAGCCCGTTGACTAGCGGGAGGCGTCCCTACAATGAGCAGTTCTTC.

The genes are TRBV29-1 and TRBJ1-2; the D is unclear. The CDR3 is made up of 12 amino acids. Looked up from germline, CDR1 is SQVTM and CDR2 is ANQGSEA. V was shortened by 4 bases and J by 5 bases, with 11 bases between the two germline ends. CDR3 sequence (DNA): TGCAGCGTTGCGCGGAGAGAATATGGCTACACCTTC. Translation gives CSVARREYGYTF.

J is TRBJ2-7 and V is TRBV2, with 10 bases fitting TRBD2. V gave up 8 bases and J gave up 6 bases; unmatched junction bases: 13. The CDR3 runs to 15 residues. From germline, CDR1 is SNHLY and CDR2 FYNNEI. The CDR3 coding sequence is TGTGCCAGCTGCCAGACTAGCGGGCCTTCTGCCGAGCAGTACTTC. Translated: CASCQTSGPSAEQYF.

This sequence joins TRBV25-1 and TRBJ2-3, with D tentatively TRBD2 (6 bases). The CDR3 covers 14 residues. The ends were cut back, 6 bases at V and 2 bases at J, with 12 bases in the middle. Germline values: CDR1 MGHDK, CDR2 SYGVNS. CDR3: CASSKEGNTDTQYF. The DNA for the CDR3 is TGTGCCAGCAGCAAGGAGGGGAACACAGATACGCAGTATTTT. The entire variable domain, with the rest obtained from reference TRBV25-1 and TRBJ2-3, is as follows: EADIYQTPRYLVIGTGKKITLECSQTMGHDKMYWYQQDPGMELHLIHYSYGVNSTEKGDLSSESTVSRIRTEHFPLTLESARPSHTSQYLCASSKEGNTDTQYFGPGTRLTVL.

This sequence joins TRBV7-9 and TRBJ2-7; the D is unclear. V was shortened by 5 bases and J by 4 bases, with 12 bases between the two germline ends. The CDR3 loop spans 13 amino acids. In germline, CDR1 is SEHNR, CDR2 FQNEAQ (reference sequence). The CDR3 sequence is CASSPGWAYEQYF. The CDR3 DNA is TGTGCCAGCAGCCCCGGCTGGGCATACGAGCAGTACTTC.

The gene calls are TRBV4-1 and TRBJ2-1; D unclear. This CDR3 has 13 residues. V lost 6 bases, J lost 5 bases, and 11 bases lay in between. Germline-derived CDR1 and CDR2 are MGHRA and YSYEKL. The DNA for the CDR3 is TGCGCCAGCAGTCGCACTCAAAACAATGAGCAGTTCTTC. It specifies CASSRTQNNEQFF.

The rearrangement links TRBV18 to TRBJ1-2, with D unresolved. CDR3 length equals 15 residues. Germline-derived CDR1 and CDR2 are KGHSH and LQKENI. Trimming pared 0 bases from V and 4 bases from J, leaving 12 bases between. DNA for the CDR3: TGTGCCAGCTCACCACCGAAAGGGAGAGGCTATGGCTACACCTTC. Translating it yields CASSPPKGRGYGYTF. The full variable domain, with the rest looked up from reference TRBV18 and TRBJ1-2, is NAGVMQNPRHLVRRRGQEARLRCSPMKGHSHVYWYRQLPEEGLKFMVYLQKENIIDESGMPKERFSAEFPKEGPSILRIQQVVRGDSAAYFCASSPPKGRGYGYTFGSGTRLTVV.

The J gene is TRBJ2-1, the V gene TRBV7-2; 13 bases align to TRBD2. Germline lookup yields CDR1 SGHTA and CDR2 FQGNSA. This CDR3 has 15 residues. J lost 10 bases, V lost 1 base, and 4 bases had no gene match. The CDR3 coding sequence is TGTGCCAGCAGCTTAGGACTAGCGGGGGGCCAAGAGCAGTTCTTC. It is translated as CASSLGLAGGQEQFF.

This clone was seen a single time. The chain carries TRBV18 and TRBJ2-5; tentative D call: TRBD1 (6 bases). The length of the CDR3 is 14 residues. Trimming stripped 0 bases from V and 5 bases from J, with 10 bases between. The germline V gene has CDR1 KGHSH and CDR2 LQKENI. For the CDR3, the DNA is TGTGCCAGCTCACCACCCCAGGGGAAGGAGACCCAGTACTTC. Amino acid sequence: CASSPPQGKETQYF.